The following is a T cell receptor beta chain sequence with its context. Its target is not known. At the Johns Hopkins FTIC core, DNA taken from cultured CD4+ T cells was sequenced by way of the Oncomine TCR Beta short-read assay. TCRdb called the PCR reads again in MiXCR, with one record for every CDR3 protein. The data show roughly 4,100 distinct CDR3 sequences, with less than 55% seen just once and around 50% held by the top ten. This sample's treatment: roughly nine-day PBMC culture with coronavirus spike peptide pools or control peptides (ViraFEST assay). This CDR3 contains 14 residues. Germline loops: CDR1 MNHEY, CDR2 SVGAGI. Trimming took 3 bases from V and 0 from J, leaving 7 bases between them. The sample comes from a study of vaccination and CD4 T cells after COVID-19.

Input material: CD4+ T cells from blood, cultured in vitro. This chain connects TRBV6-5 to TRBJ2-3; D gene uncertain. The clonotype originates from a human donor who had recovered from COVID-19. As DNA, the CDR3 is TGTGCCAGCAGTTATGACGGGAGCACAGATACGCAGTATTTT. Translating it yields CASSYDGSTDTQYF.